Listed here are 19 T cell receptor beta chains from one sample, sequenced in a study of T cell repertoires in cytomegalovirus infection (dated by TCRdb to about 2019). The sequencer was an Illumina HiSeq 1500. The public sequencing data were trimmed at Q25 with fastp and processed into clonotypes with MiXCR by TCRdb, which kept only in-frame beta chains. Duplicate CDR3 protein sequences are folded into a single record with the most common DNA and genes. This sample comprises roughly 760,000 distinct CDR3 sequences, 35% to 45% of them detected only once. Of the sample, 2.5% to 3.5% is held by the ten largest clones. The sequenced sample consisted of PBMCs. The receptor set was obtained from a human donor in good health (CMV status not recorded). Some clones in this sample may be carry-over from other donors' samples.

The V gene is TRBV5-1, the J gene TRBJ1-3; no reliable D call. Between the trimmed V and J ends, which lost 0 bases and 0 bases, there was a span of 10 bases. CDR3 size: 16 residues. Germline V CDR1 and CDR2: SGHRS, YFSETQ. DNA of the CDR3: TGCGCCAGCAGCTTGGGAGGCAGCAACTCTGGAAACACCATATATTTT. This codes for CASSLGGSNSGNTIYF.

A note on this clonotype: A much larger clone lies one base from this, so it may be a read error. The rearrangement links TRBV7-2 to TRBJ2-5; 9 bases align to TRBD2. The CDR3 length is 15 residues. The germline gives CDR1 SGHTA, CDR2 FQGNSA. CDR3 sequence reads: CASRERGGGAETQCF. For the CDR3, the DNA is TGTGCCAGCAGGGAACGAGGCGGGGGGGCGGAGACCCAGTGCTTC. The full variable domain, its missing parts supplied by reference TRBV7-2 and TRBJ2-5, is GAGVSQSPSNKVTEKGKDVELRCDPISGHTALYWYRQSLGQGLEFLIYFQGNSAPDKSGLPSDRFSAERTGGSVSTLTIQRTQQEDSAVYLCASRERGGGAETQCFGPGTRLLVL.

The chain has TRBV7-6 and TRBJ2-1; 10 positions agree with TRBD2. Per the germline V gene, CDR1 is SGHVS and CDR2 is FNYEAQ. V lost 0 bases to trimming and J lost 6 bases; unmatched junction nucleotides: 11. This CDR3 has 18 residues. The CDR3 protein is CASSLAPSGSAGFNEQFF. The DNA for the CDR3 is TGTGCCAGCAGCTTAGCCCCTAGCGGGAGTGCGGGATTCAATGAGCAGTTCTTC.

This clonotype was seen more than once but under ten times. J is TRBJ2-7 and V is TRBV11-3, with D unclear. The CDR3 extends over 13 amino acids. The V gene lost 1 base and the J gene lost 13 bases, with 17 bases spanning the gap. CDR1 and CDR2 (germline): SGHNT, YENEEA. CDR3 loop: CASSLGVTTSPYF. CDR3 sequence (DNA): TGTGCCAGCAGCTTAGGGGTAACTACGAGCCCCTACTTC.

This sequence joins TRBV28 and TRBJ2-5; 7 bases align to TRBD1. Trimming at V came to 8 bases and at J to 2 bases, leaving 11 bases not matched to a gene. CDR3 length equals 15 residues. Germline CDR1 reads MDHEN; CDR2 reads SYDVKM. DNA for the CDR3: TGTGCCAGCTCCGCGTATCCGGGACAGCAAGAGACCCAGTACTTC. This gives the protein CASSAYPGQQETQYF.

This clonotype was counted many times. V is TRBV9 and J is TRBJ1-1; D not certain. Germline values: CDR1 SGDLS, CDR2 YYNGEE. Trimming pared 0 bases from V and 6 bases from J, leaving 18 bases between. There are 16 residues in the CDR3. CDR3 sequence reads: CASSVGNIALGAEAFF. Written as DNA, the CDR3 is TGTGCCAGCAGCGTAGGTAACATCGCCCTCGGCGCTGAAGCTTTCTTT.

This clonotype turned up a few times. The CDR3 region has the DNA TGTGCCAGCTCACGGACAGGGGTGGCCACAGATACGCAGTATTTT. Protein: CASSRTGVATDTQYF. The V call is TRBV18, the J call TRBJ2-3, with 9 bases matching TRBD1. The germline V gene has CDR1 KGHSH and CDR2 LQKENI. V was pared by 4 bases and J by 2 bases, with 4 bases of the junction left unmatched. The CDR3 contains 15 residues.

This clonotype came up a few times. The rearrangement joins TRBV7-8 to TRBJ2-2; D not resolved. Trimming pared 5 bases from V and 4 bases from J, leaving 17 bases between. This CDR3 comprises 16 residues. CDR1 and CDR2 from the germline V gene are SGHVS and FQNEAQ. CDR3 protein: CASSPPPATSTGELFF. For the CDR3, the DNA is TGTGCCAGCAGCCCACCCCCTGCAACGTCCACCGGGGAGCTGTTTTTT.

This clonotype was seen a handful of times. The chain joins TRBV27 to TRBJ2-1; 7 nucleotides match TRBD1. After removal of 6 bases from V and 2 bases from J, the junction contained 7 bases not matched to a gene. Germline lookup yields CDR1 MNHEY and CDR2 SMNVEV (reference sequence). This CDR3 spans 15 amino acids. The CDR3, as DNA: TGTGCCAGCAGGCGCCGGGACAGAGCCTACAATGAGCAGTTCTTC. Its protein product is CASRRRDRAYNEQFF.

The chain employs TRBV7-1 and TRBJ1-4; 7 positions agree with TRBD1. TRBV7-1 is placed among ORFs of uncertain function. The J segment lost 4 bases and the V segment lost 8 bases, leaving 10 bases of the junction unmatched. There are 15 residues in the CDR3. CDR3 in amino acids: CASGAPTGFNEKLFF. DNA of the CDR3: TGTGCCAGCGGGGCTCCGACAGGGTTTAATGAAAAACTGTTTTTT.

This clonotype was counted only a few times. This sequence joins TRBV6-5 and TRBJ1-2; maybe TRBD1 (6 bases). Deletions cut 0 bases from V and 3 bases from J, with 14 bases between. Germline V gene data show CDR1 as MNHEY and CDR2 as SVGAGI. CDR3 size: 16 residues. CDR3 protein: CASSYSKSQGDYGYTF. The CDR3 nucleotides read TGTGCCAGCAGTTACTCGAAATCACAGGGTGACTATGGCTACACCTTC.

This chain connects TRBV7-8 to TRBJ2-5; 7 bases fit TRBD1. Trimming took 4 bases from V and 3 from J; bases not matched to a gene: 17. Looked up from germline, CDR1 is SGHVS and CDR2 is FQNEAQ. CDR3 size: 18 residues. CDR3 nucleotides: TGTGCCAGCAGCTCCCCAGGGCTGCAGGGGGTGAGGGAAGAGACCCAGTACTTC. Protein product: CASSSPGLQGVREETQYF.

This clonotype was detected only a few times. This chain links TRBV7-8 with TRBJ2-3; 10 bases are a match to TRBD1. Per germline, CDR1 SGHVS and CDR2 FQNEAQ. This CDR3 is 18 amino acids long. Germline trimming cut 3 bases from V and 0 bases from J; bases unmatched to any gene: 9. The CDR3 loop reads CASSFFVGTGASTDTQYF. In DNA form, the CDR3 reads TGTGCCAGCAGCTTCTTCGTAGGGACAGGGGCTAGCACAGATACGCAGTATTTT. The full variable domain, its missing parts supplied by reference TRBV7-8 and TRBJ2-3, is GAGVSQSPRYKVAKRGQDVALRCDPISGHVSLFWYQQALGQGPEFLTYFQNEAQLDKSGLPSDRFFAERPEGSVSTLKIQRTQQEDSAVYLCASSFFVGTGASTDTQYFGPGTRLTVL.

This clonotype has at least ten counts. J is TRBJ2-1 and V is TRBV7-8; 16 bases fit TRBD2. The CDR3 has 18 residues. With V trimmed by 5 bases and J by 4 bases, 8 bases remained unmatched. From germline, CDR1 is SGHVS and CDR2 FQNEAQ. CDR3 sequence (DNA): TGTGCCAGCAGCACGGGACTAGCGGGGGGGCCCCTTTACAATGAGCAGTTCTTC. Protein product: CASSTGLAGGPLYNEQFF.

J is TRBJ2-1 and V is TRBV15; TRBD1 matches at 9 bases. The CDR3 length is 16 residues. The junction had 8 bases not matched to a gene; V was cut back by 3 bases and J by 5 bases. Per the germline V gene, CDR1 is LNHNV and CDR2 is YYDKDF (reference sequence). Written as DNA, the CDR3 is TGTGCCACCAGCAGGAGCCGGGACAGGGAAGACAATGAGCAGTTCTTC. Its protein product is CATSRSRDREDNEQFF.

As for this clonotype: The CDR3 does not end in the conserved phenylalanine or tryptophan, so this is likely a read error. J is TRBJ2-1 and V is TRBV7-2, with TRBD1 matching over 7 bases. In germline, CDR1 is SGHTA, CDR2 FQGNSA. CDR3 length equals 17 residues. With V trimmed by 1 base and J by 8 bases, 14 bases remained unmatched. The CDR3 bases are TGTGCCAGCAGCTTAGTACCACAGGGGAGACCCGACGATGAGCAGTTCTTA. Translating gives CASSLVPQGRPDDEQFL.

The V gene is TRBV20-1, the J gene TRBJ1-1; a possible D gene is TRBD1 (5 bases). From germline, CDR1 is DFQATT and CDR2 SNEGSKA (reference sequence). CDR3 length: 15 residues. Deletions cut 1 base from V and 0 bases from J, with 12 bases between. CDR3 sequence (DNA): TGCAGTGCTAGAGCGCCGGGACGGCTGAACACTGAAGCTTTCTTT. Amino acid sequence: CSARAPGRLNTEAFF.

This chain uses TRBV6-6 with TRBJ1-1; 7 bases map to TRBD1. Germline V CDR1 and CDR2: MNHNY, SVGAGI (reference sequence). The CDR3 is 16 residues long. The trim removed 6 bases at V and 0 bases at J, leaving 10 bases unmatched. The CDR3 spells CASSPGQILMNTEAFF. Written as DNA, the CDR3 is TGTGCCAGCAGCCCGGGACAGATCCTCATGAACACTGAAGCTTTCTTT.

CDR3 sequence: CASSLEGQGAYGYF. DNA of the CDR3: TGCGCCAGCAGCTTGGAGGGACAGGGGGCGTACGGGTACTTC. This sequence joins TRBV5-1 and TRBJ2-4, with 12 positions matching TRBD1. J lost 15 bases, V lost 0 bases, and 7 bases had no gene match. The germline V gene encodes CDR1 SGHRS and CDR2 YFSETQ. CDR3 length equals 14 residues.